This T cell receptor (beta chain) was retrieved from a study of tumor-infiltrating lymphocytes in primary liver carcinoma. CDR3 length equals 17 residues. In germline, CDR1 is MDHEN, CDR2 SYDVKM. Study-wide results and caveats: Blood had a significantly lower top-250-clone fraction than tumors did (p = 0.039).

From unsorted bulk tissue weighing roughly 17-34 mg, DNA and RNA were co-extracted. Surgical resection was used to treat these primary liver carcinoma patients. Over 85% viable tumor cells were present in every tumor sample. As to this clonotype: Its cognate antigen is unknown. A junction boundary mismatches the germline segment, possibly from a read error.

A constant-region primer served to make TCR beta cDNA from about 0.45 ug total RNA. A slightly modified ARM-PCR protocol with three nested multiplex PCR rounds produced these TCR beta libraries. The first two PCR rounds used TRBV1-TRBV30 primers with a Cbeta primer, roughly 10 cycles each. TCRdb called the multiplex PCR reads again in MiXCR, with one record for every CDR3 protein. This table has 90,000 to 150,000 distinct CDR3 sequences, around 60% appearing once. The TCR originated in a woman aged 55-69 years with primary liver carcinoma and hepatitis B virus infection. This sequence joins TRBV28 and TRBJ2-1; 10 nucleotides agree with TRBD2. The sample was liver tumor tissue from sampling region 1. Documented subset: tumor region T1, superior pole. The CDR3 sequence is CVSSPGRSSGRYNEQFF. For the CDR3, the DNA is TGTGTCAGCAGTCCCGGCCGTAGTAGCGGGAGGTACAATGAGCAGTTCTTC.